A selection of T cell receptor beta chains follows, all from one sample in a study of beta chain features in type 1 diabetes. Only in-frame clones appear in the TCRdb table, and some are missing; sequencing was by immunoSEQ multiplex PCR. The data show 900,000 or so clones, 15% to 20% seen once. Sequencing was done on a sample of naive CD4+ T cells from blood. These receptors were obtained from a woman aged 18 to 35 in good health. CDR3s include the opening cysteine and the closing phenylalanine or tryptophan. D genes are given only for firm matches. Not all rows give a size; the values are once, few, many and, for expanded clones, a class.

D gene	clone size	J gene	V gene	CDR3 DNA	CDR3 protein
NA	NA	TRBJ2-5	TRBV5-6	TGTGCCAGCAGCAAGAGGGACGGTCAGGAGACCCAGTACTTC	CASSKRDGQETQYF
NA	few	TRBJ2-3	TRBV5-1	TGCGCCAGCAGCTTGGTCAAACTAGCATCTAGCACAGATACGCAGTATTTT	CASSLVKLASSTDTQYF
TRBD2	NA	TRBJ2-2	TRBV11-1	TGTGCCAGCAGCTTAAGACTAGCGGGGGCCGGGGAGCTGTTTTTT	CASSLRLAGAGELFF
NA	NA	TRBJ2-2	TRBV27	TGTGCCAGCAGTTTTACAGGGAACCTTATGTTCACCGGGGAGCTGTTTTTT	CASSFTGNLMFTGELFF
NA	NA	TRBJ2-1	TRBV9	TGTGCCAGCAGCGTAGGACCTGGGGCGCAGTTCTTC	CASSVGPGAQFF
NA	NA	TRBJ1-5	TRBV7-2	TGTGCCAGCAGCTTAGATCCAGGCTATTTATCCCAGCATTTT	CASSLDPGYLSQHF
NA	NA	TRBJ2-5	TRBV18	TGTGCCAGCTTAGAGACCCAGTACTTC	CASLETQYF
TRBD2	NA	TRBJ2-3	TRBV7-2	TGTGCCAGCAGCTTAACCCCCCCTAGCGACGGGGAGGGAGATACGCAGTATTTT	CASSLTPPSDGEGDTQYF
NA	NA	TRBJ2-2	TRBV7-3	TGTGCCAGCAGCTCCCATCTAGGCAGCACCACCGGGGAGCTGTTTTTT	CASSSHLGSTTGELFF
TRBD2	NA	TRBJ2-1	TRBV11-2	TGTGCCAGCAGTGTTAGCGGGAGGGCCGTGTACAATGAGCAGTTCTTC	CASSVSGRAVYNEQFF
NA	few	TRBJ2-7	TRBV28	TGTGCCAGCAGTTTAGGAGTCTCCTACGAGCAGTACTTC	CASSLGVSYEQYF
NA	few	TRBJ2-1	TRBV2	TGTGCCAGCAGTGCACAGGGCTCCTACAATGAGCAGTTCTTC	CASSAQGSYNEQFF
TRBD1	few	TRBJ1-5	TRBV7-2	TGTGCCAGCAGGATACAGGGGGCCAATCAGCCCCAGCATTTT	CASRIQGANQPQHF
NA	few	TRBJ1-4	TRBV7-9	TGTGCCAGCAGCGGACGGGTCTCCGGCATGGAAAAACTGTTTTTT	CASSGRVSGMEKLFF
NA	few	TRBJ1-2	TRBV28	TGTGCCAGCAGTTCCGGGGACGGGAACTATGGCTACACCTTC	CASSSGDGNYGYTF
NA	NA	TRBJ2-3	TRBV5-1	TGCGCCAGCAGCTTGCCCCTTACAGGAGTTGGGGCTCCAGATACGCAGTATTTT	CASSLPLTGVGAPDTQYF